This T cell receptor beta chain was identified in a study of T cells in Graves' hyperthyroidism and ophthalmopathy. Per germline, CDR1 LGHDT and CDR2 YNNKEL (reference sequence). The CDR3 consists of 14 residues. The ends were cut back, 0 bases at V and 6 bases at J, with 9 bases in the middle. Amplified TCR beta CDR3 regions came from RNA transcripts. When the TCR CDR3 underwent first-round RT-PCR, the HTBI primer set was used. TCRdb reprocessed the multiplex PCR reads with MiXCR, giving one entry per CDR3 protein. The data contain around 250,000 distinct CDR3 sequences, approximately 23% of them seen just once; the ten biggest clones take up around 32%. This clonotype came up many times. What it binds is not known. Findings and limits, study-wide: In simple terms, a model built on 13 V-J features told ophthalmopathy apart from stable hyperthyroidism. Most thyroid clonotypes with frequency above 0.001 were detected in blood. Ophthalmopathy was model-predicted a median about 6 months pre-onset.

Sequenced sample: blood. This chain uses TRBV3-1 with TRBJ1-5; D not resolved. This receptor was obtained from a woman aged 40 to 50 with Graves' ophthalmopathy. The CDR3 loop reads CASSQDMLGQPQHF. The CDR3 DNA is TGTGCCAGCAGCCAAGATATGTTGGGTCAGCCCCAGCATTTT.